Shown below are 25 T cell receptor beta chains from a single sample sequenced in a study of cytotoxic CD8 clonotypes in ibrutinib-treated CLL. Here immunoSEQ multiplex PCR was the method, and the copy in TCRdb shows in-frame clones only, minus some. The sample shows fewer than 100,000 clones, around 84% of them seen only once. Sequencing used PBMCs, obtained before ibrutinib treatment. The receptors derive from a human donor with chronic lymphocytic leukemia.

This clone was recorded at least ten times. The V and J genes are TRBV2 and TRBJ1-1; maybe TRBD1 (5 bases). V was shortened by 10 bases and J by 4 bases, with 13 bases between the two germline ends. The CDR3 has 12 amino acids. Germline V gene sequence: CDR1 SNHLY, CDR2 FYNNEI. Written as DNA, the CDR3 is TGTGCCACTGGGGGGGGTGGCACTGAAGCTTTCTTT. Amino acid sequence: CATGGGGTEAFF.

The chain recombines TRBV4-2 with TRBJ2-5, with 11 bases fitting TRBD2. CDR3 length: 17 residues. Looked up from germline, CDR1 is LGHNA and CDR2 is YNFKEQ. The trim removed 0 bases at V and 7 bases at J, leaving 10 bases unmatched. The CDR3 here is CASSQDLGGTSGGTQYF. The CDR3 DNA reads as TGTGCCAGCAGCCAAGATCTGGGCGGGACTAGCGGAGGGACCCAGTACTTC.

The chain couples TRBV28 to TRBJ1-2, with unresolved D. With 8 bases removed from V and 6 bases from J, the gap between germline ends came to 25 bases. The CDR3 has 16 amino acids. Looked up from germline, CDR1 is MDHEN and CDR2 is SYDVKM. CDR3 sequence reads: CASPYPWKRALHGYTF. Written as DNA, the CDR3 is TGTGCCAGCCCTTATCCCTGGAAACGGGCACTTCATGGCTACACCTTC.

This sequence joins TRBV30 and TRBJ2-7; 7 nucleotides match TRBD2. Trimming cost V 1 base and J 4 bases; bases outside gene matches: 7. The CDR3 is made up of 14 amino acids. Germline CDR1 and CDR2: GTSNPN and SVGIG (reference sequence). CDR3 coding DNA: TGTGCCTGGAGTGAGGCTAGCGGACCTTACGAGCAGTACTTC. Translated, it gives CAWSEASGPYEQYF.

This chain uses TRBV6-1 with TRBJ2-7; D not resolved. CDR3 length equals 12 residues. Germline V lookup: CDR1 MNHNS, CDR2 SASEGT. V was shortened by 10 bases and J by 3 bases, with 13 bases between the two germline ends. The CDR3: CATRGPLYEQYF. CDR3 nucleotide sequence: TGTGCCACCCGCGGCCCCCTCTACGAGCAGTACTTC.

This rearrangement joins TRBV18 to TRBJ1-2, with D perhaps matching TRBD1 (6 bases). Trimming cost V 6 bases and J 4 bases, with 18 bases left between them. Germline CDR1 KGHSH, CDR2 LQKENI. The CDR3 sequence is 15 residues long. This CDR3 is CASSPLGDTTYGYTF. Here the CDR3 DNA reads TGTGCCAGCTCCCCTTTAGGGGACACCACCTATGGCTACACCTTC.

This clone was detected once. The rearrangement links TRBV19 to TRBJ1-4; perhaps TRBD1 as D (5 bases). The CDR3 has 14 amino acids. V shed 5 bases and J shed 8 bases, with 15 bases lying between them. Germline CDR1 and CDR2: LNHDA and SQIVND (reference sequence). CDR3 region: CASSAYRQGEKLFF. The CDR3 DNA follows: TGTGCCAGTAGTGCCTACAGGCAGGGAGAAAAACTGTTTTTT.

This rearrangement joins TRBV5-1 to TRBJ2-5; no clear D gene. Germline V lookup: CDR1 SGHRS, CDR2 YFSETQ. Trimming pared 4 bases from V and 5 bases from J, leaving 9 bases between. The CDR3 runs to 12 residues. CDR3 bases: TGCGCCAGCAGCCCGGGTTGGGAGACCCAGTACTTC. Protein: CASSPGWETQYF.

The chain couples TRBV12-5 to TRBJ2-7; D not certain. The CDR3 runs 13 residues. Per germline, CDR1 LGHNT and CDR2 FRNRAP. With 0 bases removed from V and 0 bases from J, the gap between germline ends came to 3 bases. CDR3 bases: TGTGCTAGTGGTTTGGTGAGCTCCTACGAGCAGTACTTC. This translates into CASGLVSSYEQYF.

The chain uses TRBV27 and TRBJ2-6; D might be TRBD1 or TRBD2, each matching 5 bases. V was shortened by 0 bases and J by 2 bases, with 8 bases between the two germline ends. CDR3 length equals 16 residues. Germline CDR1 is MNHEY and CDR2 is SMNVEV (reference sequence). DNA of the CDR3: TGTGCCAGCAGTTTATCGATGGGGGCTGGGGCCAACGTCCTGACTTTC. Protein product: CASSLSMGAGANVLTF.

V and J are TRBV4-3 and TRBJ2-2, with TRBD1 as a possible D gene (5 bases). The CDR3 has 20 residues. CDR1 is LGHNA and CDR2 is YSLEER in the germline V gene. V was pared by 1 base and J by 1 base, with 22 bases between. The CDR3 loop reads CASSQVLSSFRAVNTGELFF. DNA for the CDR3: TGCGCCAGCAGCCAAGTTCTCTCTTCCTTCAGGGCCGTGAACACCGGGGAGCTGTTTTTT.

V and J are TRBV29-1 and TRBJ1-1, with 7 bases identical to TRBD1. The germline V gene encodes CDR1 SQVTM and CDR2 ANQGSEA. CDR3 size: 15 residues. V gave up 4 bases and J gave up 2 bases; unmatched junction bases: 10. The CDR3 region is CSVGPPTGVNTEAFF. The DNA of the CDR3 is TGCAGCGTTGGTCCCCCCACAGGGGTCAACACTGAAGCTTTCTTT.

V usage is TRBV5-1 and J usage is TRBJ1-4; no definite D call. Trimming shortened V by 7 bases and J by 3 bases, and 19 bases separated the two germline ends. The length of the CDR3 is 16 residues. Germline V gene lookup returns CDR1 SGHRS and CDR2 YFSETQ. The CDR3 DNA follows: TGCGCCAGCTGTCTCTCTCAAGGCGGCCCTAATGAAAAACTGTTTTTT. It translates to CASCLSQGGPNEKLFF. The entire variable domain, with the rest obtained from reference TRBV5-1 and TRBJ1-4, is as follows: KAGVTQTPRYLIKTRGQQVTLSCSPISGHRSVSWYQQTPGQGLQFLFEYFSETQRNKGNFPGRFSGRQFSNSRSEMNVSTLELGDSALYLCASCLSQGGPNEKLFFGSGTQLSVL.

The chain couples TRBV18 to TRBJ1-2, with TRBD1 matching over 7 bases. From germline, CDR1 is KGHSH and CDR2 LQKENI. This CDR3 is 15 amino acids long. The junction had 9 bases not matched to a gene; V was cut back by 3 bases and J by 5 bases. Here the CDR3 DNA reads TGTGCCAGCTCACCTGAGGGGACAGCGGATTATGGCTACACCTTC. Translated: CASSPEGTADYGYTF. Using reference TRBV18 and TRBJ1-2 for the parts outside the CDR3, the full variable domain is NAGVMQNPRHLVRRRGQEARLRCSPMKGHSHVYWYRQLPEEGLKFMVYLQKENIIDESGMPKERFSAEFPKEGPSILRIQQVVRGDSAAYFCASSPEGTADYGYTFGSGTRLTVV.

The chain couples TRBV19 to TRBJ1-5; D unclear. Germline loops: CDR1 LNHDA, CDR2 SQIVND (reference sequence). The CDR3 is 15 amino acids. Trimming removed 8 bases from V and 3 bases from J, with 17 bases in between. The CDR3 region has the DNA TGTGCCAGTGTTTCGGCAGGCCTCTCCAATCAGCCCCAGCATTTT. Protein product: CASVSAGLSNQPQHF. The full variable domain, in which reference TRBV19 and TRBJ1-5 provide the parts outside the CDR3, is DGGITQSPKYLFRKEGQNVTLSCEQNLNHDAMYWYRQDPGQGLRLIYYSQIVNDFQKGDIAEGYSVSREKKESFPLTVTSAQKNPTAFYLCASVSAGLSNQPQHFGDGTRLSIL.

CDR3 protein: CASSSNNQPQHF. The CDR3, as DNA: TGTGCCAGCAGCAGCAACAATCAGCCCCAGCATTTT. The chain joins TRBV7-8 to TRBJ1-5; D is uncertain. V lost 5 bases and J 3 bases, leaving 5 bases between the germline ends. The CDR3 has 12 amino acids. The germline V gene has CDR1 SGHVS and CDR2 FQNEAQ. Drawing the rest from reference TRBV7-8 and TRBJ1-5, the complete variable domain is GAGVSQSPRYKVAKRGQDVALRCDPISGHVSLFWYQQALGQGPEFLTYFQNEAQLDKSGLPSDRFFAERPEGSVSTLKIQRTQQEDSAVYLCASSSNNQPQHFGDGTRLSIL.

The genes are TRBV5-1 and TRBJ2-2; 7 nucleotides agree with TRBD2. The CDR3 is made up of 14 amino acids. Germline V gene sequence: CDR1 SGHRS, CDR2 YFSETQ. V was pared by 5 bases and J by 1 base, with 2 bases of the junction left unmatched. The CDR3 loop is CASRGRVNTGELFF. The DNA of the CDR3 is TGCGCCAGCAGGGGGAGGGTGAACACCGGGGAGCTGTTTTTT.

The CDR3 DNA reads TGTGCCAGCAGCGGAATCAGGGGGACCTACGAGCAGTACTTC. Protein product: CASSGIRGTYEQYF. The chain employs TRBV6-1 and TRBJ2-7, with 7 positions matching TRBD1. The CDR3 runs 14 residues. V trimming: 6 bases; J trimming: 2 bases; junction bases outside the gene matches: 7. CDR1 MNHNS and CDR2 SASEGT come from the germline V gene.

This clone has just one count. The chain links TRBV27 to TRBJ2-7, with TRBD1 identical over 7 bases. The CDR3 sequence is 14 residues long. The germline V gene has CDR1 MNHEY and CDR2 SMNVEV (reference sequence). The CDR3 loop reads CASSDRQGLYEQYF. CDR3 in DNA: TGTGCAAGCTCCGACAGACAGGGTCTTTACGAGCAGTACTTC.

The chain recombines TRBV10-1 with TRBJ2-1, with 7 bases aligning to TRBD2. Germline assignment: CDR1 WNHNN and CDR2 SYGVQD (reference sequence). CDR3 size: 14 residues. V lost 3 bases, J lost 9 bases, and 8 bases stayed unmatched. This CDR3 reads CASSEGGRGVEQFF. Here the CDR3 DNA reads TGCGCCAGCAGTGAAGGCGGGAGAGGAGTTGAGCAGTTCTTC.

There are a few counts of this clone. The chain has TRBV4-3 and TRBJ1-2, with D unresolved. The ends were cut back, 1 base at V and 4 bases at J, with 13 bases in the middle. The CDR3 extends over 15 amino acids. Germline V gene lookup returns CDR1 LGHNA and CDR2 YSLEER. CDR3 sequence reads: CASSQVNLNSYGYTF. In DNA, the CDR3 is TGCGCCAGCAGCCAAGTTAATTTAAATAGCTATGGCTACACCTTC.

This rearrangement joins TRBV5-1 to TRBJ1-3; 9 bases are shared with TRBD1. With 3 bases clipped from V and 2 bases from J, the junction kept 6 bases outside the gene matches. The CDR3 totals 16 residues. The germline V gene encodes CDR1 SGHRS and CDR2 YFSETQ. CDR3 bases: TGCGCCAGCAGCTGGGGACAGGGCAGGCCTGGAAACACCATATATTTT. Amino acids: CASSWGQGRPGNTIYF.

This chain connects TRBV30 to TRBJ1-1, with D perhaps matching TRBD1 (5 bases). V was shortened by 2 bases and J by 5 bases, with 18 bases between the two germline ends. CDR1 is GTSNPN and CDR2 is SVGIG in the germline V gene (reference sequence). The CDR3 length is 15 residues. CDR3 nucleotides: TGTGCCTGGAGTAGGGTTAGAGGGGATGGAACTGAAGCTTTCTTT. It yields the protein CAWSRVRGDGTEAFF.

This chain joins TRBV7-3 and TRBJ2-1; 10 bases are shared with TRBD2. CDR3 length: 16 residues. V shed 5 bases and J 7 bases; nucleotides not matched to a gene: 11. Germline CDR1 reads SGHTA; CDR2 reads FQGTGA. The CDR3 DNA is TGTGCCAGCAGCATCTTAGCGGGAGGCTTGTCGAATGAGCAGTTCTTC. Protein: CASSILAGGLSNEQFF.

The chain employs TRBV9 and TRBJ1-2; TRBD1 might be the D (5 bases). The CDR3 extends over 14 amino acids. Looked up from germline, CDR1 is SGDLS and CDR2 is YYNGEE. V lost 0 bases, J lost 8 bases, and 14 bases lay in between. The CDR3 DNA is TGTGCCAGCAGCGTAGATTCGGGGGTGGGAGGCTACACCTTC. Translated: CASSVDSGVGGYTF.